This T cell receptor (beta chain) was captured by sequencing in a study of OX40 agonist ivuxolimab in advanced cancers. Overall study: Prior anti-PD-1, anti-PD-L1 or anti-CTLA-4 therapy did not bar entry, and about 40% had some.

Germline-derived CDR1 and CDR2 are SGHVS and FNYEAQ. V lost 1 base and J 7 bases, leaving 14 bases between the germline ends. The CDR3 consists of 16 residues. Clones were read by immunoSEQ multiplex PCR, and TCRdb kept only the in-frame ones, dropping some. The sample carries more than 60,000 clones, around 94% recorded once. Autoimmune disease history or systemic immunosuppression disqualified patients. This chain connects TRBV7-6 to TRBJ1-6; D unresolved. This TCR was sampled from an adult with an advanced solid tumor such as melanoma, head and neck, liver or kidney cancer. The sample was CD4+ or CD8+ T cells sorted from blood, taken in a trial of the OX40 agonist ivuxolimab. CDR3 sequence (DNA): TGTGCCAGCAGCTTAGGGGATCCGGGTTACAATTCACCCCTCCACTTT. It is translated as CASSLGDPGYNSPLHF.